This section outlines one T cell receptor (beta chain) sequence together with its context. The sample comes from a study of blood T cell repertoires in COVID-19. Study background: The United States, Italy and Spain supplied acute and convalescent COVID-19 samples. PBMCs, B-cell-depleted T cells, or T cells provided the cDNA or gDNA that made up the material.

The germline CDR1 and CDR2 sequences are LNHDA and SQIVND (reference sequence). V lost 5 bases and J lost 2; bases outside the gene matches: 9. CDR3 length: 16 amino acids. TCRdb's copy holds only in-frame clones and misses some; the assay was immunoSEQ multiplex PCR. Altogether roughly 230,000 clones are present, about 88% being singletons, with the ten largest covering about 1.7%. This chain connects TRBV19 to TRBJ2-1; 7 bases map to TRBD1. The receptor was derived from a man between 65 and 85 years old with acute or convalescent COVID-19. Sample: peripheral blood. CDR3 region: CASSRLRDSTYNEQFF. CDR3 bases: TGTGCCAGTAGTCGACTTAGGGACAGTACCTACAATGAGCAGTTCTTC.